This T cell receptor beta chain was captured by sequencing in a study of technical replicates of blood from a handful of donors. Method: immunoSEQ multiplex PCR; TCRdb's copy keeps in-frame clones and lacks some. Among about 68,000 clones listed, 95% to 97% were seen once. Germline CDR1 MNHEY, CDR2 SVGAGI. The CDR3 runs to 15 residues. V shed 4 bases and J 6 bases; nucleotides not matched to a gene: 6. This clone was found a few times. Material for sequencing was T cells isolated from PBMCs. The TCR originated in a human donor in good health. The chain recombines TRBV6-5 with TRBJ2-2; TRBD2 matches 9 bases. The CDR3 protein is CASSSRAGGAGELFF. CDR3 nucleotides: TGTGCCAGCAGTTCCCGAGCGGGGGGCGCCGGGGAGCTGTTTTTT.